These 29 T cell receptor beta chains originate from one sample sequenced in a study of cytomegalovirus exposure and HLA in healthy donors. Sequencing was performed with immunoSEQ multiplex PCR; in TCRdb, only in-frame clones are kept and a portion is missing. The table has 55,000 to 70,000 clones, nearly 95% seen once. The sequenced material came from PBMCs. The receptor source for this set is a man younger than 35 in good health and CMV-seropositive.

The chain employs TRBV30 and TRBJ2-7, with 9 bases lining up with TRBD2. V was clipped by 4 bases and J by 5 bases; unmatched bases: 3. This CDR3 region has 12 residues. Germline V gene data show CDR1 as GTSNPN and CDR2 as SVGIG (reference sequence). The CDR3 DNA follows: TGTGCCTGGATTTCTAGCGGGGACGAGCAGTACTTC. Its protein is CAWISSGDEQYF.

The V gene is TRBV13, the J gene TRBJ2-1, with TRBD1 identical over 7 bases. The CDR3 is 17 amino acids. Per germline, CDR1 PRHDT and CDR2 FYEKMQ (reference sequence). J lost 3 bases, V lost 1 base, and 9 bases had no gene match. The CDR3 nucleotides are TGTGCCAGCAGCTTAGAAACAGGGGTCCTCTTCTACAATGAGCAGTTCTTC. It yields the protein CASSLETGVLFYNEQFF. Using reference TRBV13 and TRBJ2-1 for the parts outside the CDR3, the full variable domain is AAGVIQSPRHLIKEKRETATLKCYPIPRHDTVYWYQQGPGQDPQFLISFYEKMQSDKGSIPDRFSAQQFSDYHSELNMSSLELGDSALYFCASSLETGVLFYNEQFFGPGTRLTVL.

A single count supports this clone. V is TRBV28 and J is TRBJ2-7; D may be TRBD1 (5 bases). V lost 5 bases and J 1 base, leaving 9 bases between the germline ends. Germline V CDR1 and CDR2: MDHEN, SYDVKM. The length of the CDR3 is 13 residues. The CDR3, as DNA: TGTGCCAGCAGTGAGGACATTTCCTACGAGCAGTACTTC. Residues: CASSEDISYEQYF. Full variable domain (rest looked up from reference TRBV28 and TRBJ2-7): DVKVTQSSRYLVKRTGEKVFLECVQDMDHENMFWYRQDPGLGLRLIYFSYDVKMKEKGDIPEGYSVSREKKERFSLILESASTNQTSMYLCASSEDISYEQYFGPGTRLTVT.

This clone was detected only once. The chain has TRBV6-5 and TRBJ1-1; D is undetermined. CDR3 length: 16 amino acids. The V gene lost 2 bases and the J gene lost 3 bases, with 16 bases spanning the gap. CDR1 MNHEY and CDR2 SVGAGI come from the germline V gene. The CDR3 sequence: CASSYDGFEGDTEAFF. Written as DNA, the CDR3 is TGTGCCAGCAGTTACGACGGGTTTGAGGGAGACACTGAAGCTTTCTTT.

V gene TRBV9 combines with J gene TRBJ1-1, with 10 positions matching TRBD1. Per germline, CDR1 SGDLS and CDR2 YYNGEE. V dropped 0 bases and J dropped 6; count of bases not matched to a gene: 2. This CDR3 spans 14 amino acids. The CDR3 loop reads CASSVVGQGAEAFF. The CDR3 DNA reads as TGTGCCAGCAGCGTAGTAGGACAGGGGGCTGAAGCTTTCTTT. The full variable domain, rest sourced from reference TRBV9 and TRBJ1-1, is DSGVTQTPKHLITATGQRVTLRCSPRSGDLSVYWYQQSLDQGLQFLIQYYNGEERAKGNILERFSAQQFPDLHSELNLSSLELGDSALYFCASSVVGQGAEAFFGQGTRLTVV.

The chain has TRBV28 and TRBJ2-3; 8 bases fit TRBD1. V lost 7 bases to trimming and J lost 8 bases; unmatched junction nucleotides: 14. This CDR3 is built from 15 residues. Germline assignment: CDR1 MDHEN and CDR2 SYDVKM. The CDR3 loop is CASTRDSGGRGTQYF. CDR3 coding DNA: TGTGCCAGCACCAGGGACTCAGGGGGCAGGGGTACGCAGTATTTT.

V usage is TRBV2 and J usage is TRBJ2-3; possibly TRBD2 for D (6 bases). This CDR3 contains 14 residues. Trimming took 0 bases from V and 4 from J, leaving 8 bases between them. The V gene's germline CDR1 is SNHLY and CDR2 FYNNEI. Here the CDR3 DNA reads TGTGCCAGCAGTGAAGCTTCTAGCGCAGATACGCAGTATTTT. Protein sequence: CASSEASSADTQYF.

The chain employs TRBV9 and TRBJ2-2; 9 nucleotides match TRBD1. Germline CDR1 is SGDLS and CDR2 is YYNGEE. Trimming at V came to 4 bases and at J to 4 bases, leaving 11 bases not matched to a gene. There are 17 residues in the CDR3. The CDR3 loop is CASSSRQQGAGTGELFF. The CDR3 region has the DNA TGTGCCAGCAGCTCACGCCAACAGGGGGCGGGCACCGGGGAGCTGTTTTTT.

The V and J genes are TRBV15 and TRBJ1-1; TRBD1 matches at 8 bases. The trim removed 6 bases at V and 5 bases at J, leaving 14 bases unmatched. Germline V CDR1 and CDR2: LNHNV, YYDKDF (reference sequence). The CDR3 sequence is 16 residues long. The CDR3 sequence is CATRRLTGAGGTEAFF. The CDR3 DNA sequence: TGTGCCACCAGGAGACTGACAGGGGCCGGTGGTACTGAAGCTTTCTTT.

This sequence joins TRBV5-1 and TRBJ2-5, with D perhaps TRBD2 (6 bases). V was trimmed by 0 bases and J by 2 bases, leaving 11 bases between them. Germline loops: CDR1 SGHRS, CDR2 YFSETQ. The CDR3 consists of 15 residues. CDR3 amino acids: CASSLGDWVQETQYF. For the CDR3, the DNA is TGCGCCAGCAGCTTGGGGGACTGGGTACAAGAGACCCAGTACTTC.

This clone appeared a few times. CDR3 DNA sequence: TGTGCCATCACGAGGGATCTAAGCCACGAGCAGTACTTC. Its translation is CAITRDLSHEQYF. The chain employs TRBV10-3 and TRBJ2-7, with D maybe TRBD2 (5 bases). The germline CDR1 and CDR2 sequences are ENHRY and SYGVKD. Trimming left V 7 bases short and J 5 bases short, with 15 bases between. This CDR3 region has 13 residues.

This clone came up once. This chain joins TRBV19 and TRBJ2-7; 10 nucleotides match TRBD1. Looked up from germline, CDR1 is LNHDA and CDR2 is SQIVND (reference sequence). V trimming: 6 bases; J trimming: 0 bases; junction bases outside the gene matches: 5. The CDR3 totals 15 residues. CDR3 DNA sequence: TGTGCCAGTAGCCCGGGACAGGGGTCCTCCTACGAGCAGTACTTC. This translates into CASSPGQGSSYEQYF. Looking up the rest from reference TRBV19 and TRBJ2-7 gives the full variable domain: DGGITQSPKYLFRKEGQNVTLSCEQNLNHDAMYWYRQDPGQGLRLIYYSQIVNDFQKGDIAEGYSVSREKKESFPLTVTSAQKNPTAFYLCASSPGQGSSYEQYFGPGTRLTVT.

V is TRBV9 and J is TRBJ2-5; weak D call: TRBD1 (6 bases). The CDR3 extends over 16 amino acids. Germline V gene lookup returns CDR1 SGDLS and CDR2 YYNGEE. V shed 4 bases and J shed 2 bases, with 18 bases lying between them. CDR3 nucleotides: TGTGCCAGCAGCCCCAAGGCGTGGGGGCAACAAGAGACCCAGTACTTC. This codes for CASSPKAWGQQETQYF.

The chain carries TRBV18 and TRBJ1-2, with 8 positions matching TRBD1. V lost 3 bases and J lost 4; bases outside the gene matches: 1. The CDR3 totals 13 residues. The germline V gene has CDR1 KGHSH and CDR2 LQKENI. This CDR3 reads CASSPDRVYGYTF. The DNA for the CDR3 is TGTGCCAGCTCACCGGACAGGGTCTATGGCTACACCTTC.

The chain couples TRBV4-1 to TRBJ2-5; a weak D match, TRBD1 (7 bases). The V end was cut by 0 bases, the J end by 2 bases, with 13 bases between. Germline CDR1 is MGHRA and CDR2 is YSYEKL. CDR3 length equals 16 residues. CDR3 coding DNA: TGCGCCAGCAGCCAAGAACCGGGGGACAGTCAAGAGACCCAGTACTTC. This codes for CASSQEPGDSQETQYF.

The CDR3 is CASDPTGPRGTEAFF. CDR3 DNA sequence: TGTGCTAGTGACCCGACAGGGCCTCGGGGCACTGAAGCTTTCTTT. The chain employs TRBV12-5 and TRBJ1-1, with 7 nucleotides matching TRBD1. Germline V gene data show CDR1 as LGHNT and CDR2 as FRNRAP. V gave up 7 bases and J gave up 4 bases; unmatched junction bases: 12. There are 15 residues in the CDR3.

V gene TRBV11-2 combines with J gene TRBJ2-2, with D possibly being TRBD1 (5 bases). V gave up 2 bases and J gave up 7 bases, with 20 bases separating them. The germline V gene encodes CDR1 SGHAT and CDR2 FQNNGV. CDR3 length: 17 amino acids. The CDR3 region has the DNA TGTGCCAGCAGCTTAACAGTCGGCAGGGTTGGTGACGGGGAGCTGTTTTTT. Translating it yields CASSLTVGRVGDGELFF. The full variable domain, with the rest looked up from reference TRBV11-2 and TRBJ2-2, is EAGVAQSPRYKIIEKRQSVAFWCNPISGHATLYWYQQILGQGPKLLIQFQNNGVVDDSQLPKDRFSAERLKGVDSTLKIQPAKLEDSAVYLCASSLTVGRVGDGELFFGEGSRLTVL.

V gene TRBV9 combines with J gene TRBJ2-6; unclear D gene. Trimming took off 3 bases at V and 0 bases at J, with 4 bases between the two ends. Looked up from germline, CDR1 is SGDLS and CDR2 is YYNGEE. The CDR3 is 14 amino acids. For the CDR3, the DNA is TGTGCCAGCAGCGGAGTCTCTGGGGCCAACGTCCTGACTTTC. Residues: CASSGVSGANVLTF.

The chain carries TRBV5-6 and TRBJ2-5; 10 bases agree with TRBD2. The CDR3 extends over 17 amino acids. The V segment lost 0 bases and the J segment 5 bases; nucleotides outside the gene matches: 10. In germline, CDR1 is SGHDT, CDR2 YYEEEE. CDR3 coding DNA: TGTGCCAGCAGCTTGGTTACTAGCGGGAAGATAGGGGAGACCCAGTACTTC. It specifies CASSLVTSGKIGETQYF.

The chain employs TRBV5-1 and TRBJ2-1; 12 bases align to TRBD2. There are 16 residues in the CDR3. The germline gives CDR1 SGHRS, CDR2 YFSETQ. V was clipped by 2 bases and J by 1 base; unmatched bases: 1. The CDR3 loop reads CASSFGLAGSYNEQFF. In DNA, the CDR3 is TGCGCCAGCAGCTTCGGACTAGCGGGATCCTACAATGAGCAGTTCTTC. Filled out from reference TRBV5-1 and TRBJ2-1, the complete variable domain reads KAGVTQTPRYLIKTRGQQVTLSCSPISGHRSVSWYQQTPGQGLQFLFEYFSETQRNKGNFPGRFSGRQFSNSRSEMNVSTLELGDSALYLCASSFGLAGSYNEQFFGPGTRLTVL.

The DNA of the CDR3 is TGTGCCAGCACCGGGACAGAGAGAAACTCTGGGGCCAACGTCCTGACTTTC. As protein: CASTGTERNSGANVLTF. V gene TRBV5-4 combines with J gene TRBJ2-6, with 7 bases that match TRBD1. With 6 bases clipped from V and 0 bases from J, the junction kept 9 bases outside the gene matches. From germline, CDR1 is SGHNT and CDR2 YYREEE (reference sequence). The CDR3 is 17 amino acids.

The rearrangement links TRBV25-1 to TRBJ2-5; 8 bases map to TRBD1. With V trimmed by 1 base and J by 3 bases, 10 bases remained unmatched. This CDR3 has 17 amino acids. CDR1 and CDR2 from the germline V gene are MGHDK and SYGVNS. The CDR3 DNA is TGTGCCAGCAGTGAATCTATCGGCAGGGGGCTGAAAGAGACCCAGTACTTC. Its translation is CASSESIGRGLKETQYF.

The rearrangement links TRBV2 to TRBJ2-3; 7 nucleotides match TRBD1. From germline, CDR1 is SNHLY and CDR2 FYNNEI. The CDR3 spans 14 residues. With V trimmed by 6 bases and J by 3 bases, 6 bases remained unmatched. CDR3 sequence (DNA): TGTGCCAGCAGCGCAGGGGGATGGACAGATACGCAGTATTTT. Translating it yields CASSAGGWTDTQYF.

J is TRBJ1-2 and V is TRBV6-5; TRBD1 might be the D (5 bases). Deletions cut 4 bases from V and 0 bases from J, with 9 bases between. This CDR3 has 14 amino acids. Germline CDR1 and CDR2: MNHEY and SVGAGI. The CDR3 DNA sequence: TGTGCCAGCAGTTTGTCAGGGACTAACTATGGCTACACCTTC. Translating gives CASSLSGTNYGYTF.

V is TRBV28 and J is TRBJ2-7, with D maybe TRBD1 (6 bases). The CDR3 runs 13 residues. The V and J ends lost 5 bases and 4 bases respectively, with 12 bases between them. Germline V CDR1 and CDR2: MDHEN, SYDVKM. The CDR3 reads CASSVTGTYEQYF. The CDR3 DNA reads as TGTGCCAGCAGTGTTACAGGGACGTACGAGCAGTACTTC.

The gene calls are TRBV7-6 and TRBJ2-7; maybe TRBD1 (5 bases). Germline V gene data show CDR1 as SGHVS and CDR2 as FNYEAQ. Trimming cost V 2 bases and J 3 bases, with 11 bases left between them. The CDR3 has 14 amino acids. In DNA form, the CDR3 reads TGTGCCAGCAGCTTATCGGACACCTACTACGAGCAGTACTTC. Translation: CASSLSDTYYEQYF.

This chain links TRBV19 with TRBJ2-2; 7 positions agree with TRBD2. The CDR3 covers 16 residues. CDR1 LNHDA and CDR2 SQIVND come from the germline V gene (reference sequence). J gave up 4 bases and V 3 bases, and 8 bases lay outside the gene matches. CDR3 in amino acids: CASSISSGLPTGELFF. CDR3 in DNA: TGTGCCAGTAGTATCTCTAGCGGCCTTCCCACCGGGGAGCTGTTTTTT.

This CDR3 reads CASSTSPGQRGEQFF. DNA for the CDR3: TGTGCCAGCAGTACCTCACCGGGACAGAGGGGTGAGCAGTTCTTC. This chain connects TRBV6-5 to TRBJ2-1; 7 nucleotides match TRBD1. CDR3 length: 15 amino acids. V lost 5 bases to trimming and J lost 9 bases; unmatched junction nucleotides: 13. Germline CDR1 MNHEY, CDR2 SVGAGI.

This chain links TRBV18 with TRBJ1-4, with D unresolved. The CDR3 loop spans 15 amino acids. From germline, CDR1 is KGHSH and CDR2 LQKENI. The V end was cut by 6 bases, the J end by 3 bases, with 14 bases between. The CDR3 DNA reads TGTGCCAGCTCCGAGGGAAGCCTAGCTAATGAAAAACTGTTTTTT. Its protein product is CASSEGSLANEKLFF. The whole variable domain, remainder taken from reference TRBV18 and TRBJ1-4, is NAGVMQNPRHLVRRRGQEARLRCSPMKGHSHVYWYRQLPEEGLKFMVYLQKENIIDESGMPKERFSAEFPKEGPSILRIQQVVRGDSAAYFCASSEGSLANEKLFFGSGTQLSVL.